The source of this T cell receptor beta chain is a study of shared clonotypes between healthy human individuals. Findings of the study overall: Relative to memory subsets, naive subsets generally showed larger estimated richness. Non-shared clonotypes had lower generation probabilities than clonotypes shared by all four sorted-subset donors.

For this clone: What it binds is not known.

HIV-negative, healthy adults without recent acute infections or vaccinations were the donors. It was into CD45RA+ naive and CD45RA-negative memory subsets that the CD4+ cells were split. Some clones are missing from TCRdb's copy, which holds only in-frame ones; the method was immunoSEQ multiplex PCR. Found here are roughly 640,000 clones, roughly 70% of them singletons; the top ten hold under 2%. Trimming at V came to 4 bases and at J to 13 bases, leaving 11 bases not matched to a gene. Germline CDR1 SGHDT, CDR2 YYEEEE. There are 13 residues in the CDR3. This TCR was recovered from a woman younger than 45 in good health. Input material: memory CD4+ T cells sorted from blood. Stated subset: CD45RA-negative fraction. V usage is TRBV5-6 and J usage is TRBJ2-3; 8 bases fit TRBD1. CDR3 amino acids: CASSLWDRSRKYF. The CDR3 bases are TGTGCCAGCAGCCTCTGGGACAGGAGTCGGAAGTATTTT.